Listed below are T cell receptor beta chains from one sample, sequenced in a study of T-cell reconstitution after alpha-beta-depleted transplantation in children. MiXCR, run by TCRdb on the PCR reads, gives a single entry per CDR3 protein. The sample holds a few hundred thousand distinct CDR3 sequences, 13% seen once. The sequencing used PBMCs, mostly from graft donor cells, collected 360 days after TCRalphabeta/CD19-depleted stem cell transplant. All receptors derive from a male patient under 18 who had a stem cell transplant for acute myeloid leukemia, so the T cells may come from the graft donor. CDR3s include the opening cysteine and the closing phenylalanine or tryptophan. D genes are given only for firm matches. Rows may omit the clone size; those that give it use once, few, many or a size class.

>TRBJ2-5|-|TRBV12-3/TRBV12-4|few
TGTGCCAGCAGTTTGTCGGTGGGCCCGGGGGAGACCCAGTACTTC
CASSLSVGPGETQYF
>TRBJ1-2|TRBD1|TRBV18|few
TGTGCCAGCTCAACCCCCCAGGGACAGGGGAATGGCTACACCTTC
CASSTPQGQGNGYTF
>TRBJ2-7|TRBD1|TRBV14|few
TGTGCCAGCAGCCAAGAAGGCAACCCGGGACAGGGGGCCTACGAGCAGTACTTC
CASSQEGNPGQGAYEQYF
>TRBJ2-7|TRBD2|TRBV3-1|-
TGTGCCAGCAGCCAAAGGGGCGAGCGGGAGGGCCGGTCCTACGAGCAGTACTTC
CASSQRGEREGRSYEQYF
>TRBJ2-7|-|TRBV24-1|few
-
CATSVTSASGRGNYEQYF
>TRBJ2-7|-|TRBV20-1|-
TGCAGTGCTAGTTGGGAGCCGGGCTACGAGCAGTACTTC
CSASWEPGYEQYF
>TRBJ1-4|-|TRBV7-3|-
TGTGCCAGCCCACTTCACGGGGGGGCGAAGAACGCAACTAATGAAAAACTGTTTTTT
CASPLHGGAKNATNEKLFF
>TRBJ2-7|-|TRBV7-2|few
TGTGCCAGCAGCTTGCAAAAGGTGATGTACGAGCAGTACTTC
CASSLQKVMYEQYF
>TRBJ2-5|TRBD2|TRBV29-1|many
TGCAGCGTTTTCCCGGGACTAGCGGCCTTGGGGCAAGAGACCCAGTACTTC
CSVFPGLAALGQETQYF
>TRBJ2-2|TRBD2|TRBV7-6|few
TGTGCCAGCACCGAAGGACTAGCGGGATGGACCGGGGAGCTGTTTTTT
CASTEGLAGWTGELFF
>TRBJ1-4|-|TRBV28|few
TGTGCCAGCAGTTTAAGGCTAGCTAATGAAAAACTGTTTTTT
CASSLRLANEKLFF
>TRBJ2-7|TRBD2|TRBV29-1|many
TGCAGCGTTCTTTCGGGAGGGCCGGGTGAGCAGTACTTC
CSVLSGGPGEQYF
>TRBJ2-6|-|TRBV25-1|many
TGTGCCAGCAGAGGGGGGTGGGGTGACAGGAGCTCTGGGGCCAACGTCCTGACTTTC
CASRGGWGDRSSGANVLTF
>TRBJ2-1|TRBD2|TRBV30|-
TGTGCCTGGAGGTCCCTAGCGGGAGATTCGCCAACCTACAATGAGCAGTTCTTC
CAWRSLAGDSPTYNEQFF
>TRBJ2-7|TRBD1|TRBV20-1|-
TGCAGTGCTTGTCGGGACAGGGGCCCCTACGAGCAGTACTTC
CSACRDRGPYEQYF
>TRBJ2-7|-|TRBV28|-
TGTGCCAGCAGTTTCCACAGGGAGGGTTCTTACGAGCAGTACTTC
CASSFHREGSYEQYF
>TRBJ1-1|TRBD1|TRBV12-3/TRBV12-4|many
TGTGCCAGCAGTTCGAGACAGGGGGTCACTGAAGCTTTCTTT
CASSSRQGVTEAFF
>TRBJ2-7|TRBD1|TRBV4-3|-
TGCGCCAGCAGCCAAGATACAGGACAGGGGCAGTACGAGCAGTACTTC
CASSQDTGQGQYEQYF
>TRBJ2-7|TRBD1|TRBV2|-
TGTGCCAGCACCTGGACAGGCCTGGGCGAGCAGTACTTC
CASTWTGLGEQYF
>TRBJ2-1|TRBD1|TRBV20-1|-
TGCAGTGCTAGAGATCAGGAGACAGGGATCAATGAGCAGTTCTTC
CSARDQETGINEQFF
>TRBJ2-3|TRBD2|TRBV20-1|-
TGCAGGTCCTCGCGGGAGGGCCTATTGGGCCCAGATACGCAGTATTTT
CRSSREGLLGPDTQYF
>TRBJ2-5|-|TRBV20-1|few
TGCAGTGGGACTGAATCAGAGACCCAGTACTTC
CSGTESETQYF
>TRBJ2-7|-|TRBV27|few
TGTGCCAGCAGACGAGCCCCGGCCTACGAGCAGTACTTC
CASRRAPAYEQYF
>TRBJ2-3|TRBD2|TRBV29-1|-
TGCAGCGTCGCCCGACTAGCGGGACGTGATACGCAGTATTTT
CSVARLAGRDTQYF
>TRBJ2-2|-|TRBV20-1|-
TGCAGTGCTAGATGGAGAGAATCATACACCGGGGAGCTGTTTTTT
CSARWRESYTGELFF
>TRBJ1-4|-|TRBV29-1|few
TGCAGCGTTGATCAGGGTGGCGAAAAACTGTTTTTT
CSVDQGGEKLFF
>TRBJ1-5|-|TRBV20-1|-
TGCAGTGCTAGAGGGGGGTTTTCGAGCAATCAGCCCCAGCATTTT
CSARGGFSSNQPQHF
>TRBJ1-6|-|TRBV28|few
TGTGCCAGCAGTCAAAACAGGTTCGGGAATTCACCCCTCCACTTT
CASSQNRFGNSPLHF
>TRBJ2-3|-|TRBV28|few
TGTGCCAGTCGGTCGGGACCTCCTCTGGGAGATACGCAGTATTTT
CASRSGPPLGDTQYF
>TRBJ2-3|TRBD1|TRBV9|few
TGTGCCAGCAACCAGGGGGCAGGGCGGACAGATACGCAGTATTTT
CASNQGAGRTDTQYF
>TRBJ1-5|-|TRBV30|-
TGTGCCTGGAGTCCCACAGGGAATCAGCCCCAGCATTTT
CAWSPTGNQPQHF
>TRBJ1-2|-|TRBV20-1|few
TGCAGTGCAGGGGGACGCATCTTAAACTATGGCTACACCTTC
CSAGGRILNYGYTF
>TRBJ2-1|-|TRBV6-2/TRBV6-3|-
TGTGCCAGCAGCCCCAGGGGGGCCTCCTACAATGAGCAGTTCTTC
CASSPRGASYNEQFF
>TRBJ2-5|-|TRBV4-3|few
TGCGCCAGCAGCCAGCCGCCAGCGCAAGAGACCCAGTACTTC
CASSQPPAQETQYF
>TRBJ2-6|-|TRBV19|few
TGTGCCAGCCAACCAACCGGGACAACTGGGGCCAACGTCCTGACTTTC
CASQPTGTTGANVLTF
>TRBJ2-7|TRBD1|TRBV5-4|-
TGTGCCAGCAGCTCTTACAGGGGGGAATCCTACGAGCAGTACTTC
CASSSYRGESYEQYF
>TRBJ2-3|-|TRBV7-2|few
TGTGCCAGCAGCCGCCAGACGGCAGGTCGAGATACGCAGTATTTT
CASSRQTAGRDTQYF
>TRBJ2-5|TRBD2|TRBV2|once
TGTGCCAGCAGTGAGACTAGCGGGAGTTCAGAGACCCAGTACTTC
CASSETSGSSETQYF
>TRBJ1-5|TRBD1|TRBV4-2|-
TGTGCCAGCAGCCAAGGGGACAGGTTGGATAGCAATCAGCCCCAGCATTTT
CASSQGDRLDSNQPQHF
>TRBJ1-1|-|TRBV7-9|many
TGTGCCAGCCTTAGAGTTATGGACACTGAAGCTTTCTTT
CASLRVMDTEAFF